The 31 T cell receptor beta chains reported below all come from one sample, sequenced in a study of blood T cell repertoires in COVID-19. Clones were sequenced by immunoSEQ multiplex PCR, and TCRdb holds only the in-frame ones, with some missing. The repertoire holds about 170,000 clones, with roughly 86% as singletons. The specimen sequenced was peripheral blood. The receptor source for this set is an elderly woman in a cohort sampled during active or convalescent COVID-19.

This CDR3 reads CASSLSGTSIGDYGYTF. Written as DNA, the CDR3 is TGTGCCAGCAGCTTGTCTGGGACAAGTATTGGGGACTATGGCTACACCTTC. This chain connects TRBV5-5 to TRBJ1-2, with a possible D match to TRBD1 (6 bases). Trimming shortened V by 1 base and J by 3 bases, and 19 bases separated the two germline ends. The CDR3 length is 17 residues. CDR1 and CDR2 from the germline V gene are SGHKS and YYEKEE (reference sequence).

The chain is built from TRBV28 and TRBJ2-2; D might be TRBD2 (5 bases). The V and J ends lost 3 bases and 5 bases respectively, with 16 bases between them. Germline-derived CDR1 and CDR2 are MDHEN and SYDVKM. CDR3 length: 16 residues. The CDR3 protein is CASSLLGELMTGELFF. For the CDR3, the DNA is TGTGCCAGCAGTTTGCTTGGGGAGCTGATGACCGGGGAGCTGTTTTTT.

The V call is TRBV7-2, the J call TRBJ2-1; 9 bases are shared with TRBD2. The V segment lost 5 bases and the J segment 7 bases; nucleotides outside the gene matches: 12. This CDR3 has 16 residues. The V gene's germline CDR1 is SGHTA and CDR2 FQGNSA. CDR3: CASSARGGATRNEQFF. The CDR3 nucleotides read TGTGCCAGCAGCGCTCGCGGGGGGGCCACAAGGAATGAGCAGTTCTTC.

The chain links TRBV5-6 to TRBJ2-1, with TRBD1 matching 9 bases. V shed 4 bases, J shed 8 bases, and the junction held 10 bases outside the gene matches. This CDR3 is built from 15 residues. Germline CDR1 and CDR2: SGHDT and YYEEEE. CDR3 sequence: CASSPGTGRADEQFF. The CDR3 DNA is TGTGCCAGCAGCCCAGGGACAGGGAGGGCGGATGAGCAGTTCTTC.

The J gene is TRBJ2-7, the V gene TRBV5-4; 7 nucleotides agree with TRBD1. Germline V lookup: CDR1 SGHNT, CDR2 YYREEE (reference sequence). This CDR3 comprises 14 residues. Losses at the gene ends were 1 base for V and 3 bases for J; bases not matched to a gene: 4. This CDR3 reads CASSLTGESYEQYF. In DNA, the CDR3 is TGTGCCAGCAGCTTGACAGGGGAGAGCTACGAGCAGTACTTC.

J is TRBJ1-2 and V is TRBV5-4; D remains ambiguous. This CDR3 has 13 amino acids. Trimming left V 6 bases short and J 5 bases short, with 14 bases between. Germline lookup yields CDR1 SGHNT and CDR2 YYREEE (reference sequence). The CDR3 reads CASNQGAGYGYTF. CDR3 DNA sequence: TGTGCCAGCAACCAAGGTGCGGGATATGGCTACACCTTC.

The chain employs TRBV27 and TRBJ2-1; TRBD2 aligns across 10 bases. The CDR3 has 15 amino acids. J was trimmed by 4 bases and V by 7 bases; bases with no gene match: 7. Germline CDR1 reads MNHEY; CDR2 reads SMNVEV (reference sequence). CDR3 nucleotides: TGTGCCAGCACAGTAGCGGGAGGCGATTACAATGAGCAGTTCTTC. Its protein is CASTVAGGDYNEQFF.

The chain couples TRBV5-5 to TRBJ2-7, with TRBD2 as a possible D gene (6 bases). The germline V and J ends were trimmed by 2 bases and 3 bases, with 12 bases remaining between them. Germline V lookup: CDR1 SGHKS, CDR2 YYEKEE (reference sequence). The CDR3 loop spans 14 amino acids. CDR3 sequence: CASSFRAGSYEQYF. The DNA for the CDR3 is TGTGCCAGCAGCTTTAGGGCGGGGAGCTACGAGCAGTACTTC.

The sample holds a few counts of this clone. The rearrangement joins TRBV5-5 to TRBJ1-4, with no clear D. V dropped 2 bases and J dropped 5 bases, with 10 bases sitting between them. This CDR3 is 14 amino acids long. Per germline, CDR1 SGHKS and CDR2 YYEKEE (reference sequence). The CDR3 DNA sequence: TGTGCCAGCAGCTTTTCCGACGGGAATGAAAAACTGTTTTTT. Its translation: CASSFSDGNEKLFF.

The CDR3 reads CASRLNRGSGYGYTF. In DNA, the CDR3 is TGTGCCAGCAGGTTAAATAGGGGTTCGGGCTATGGCTACACCTTC. This chain joins TRBV6-5 and TRBJ1-2; TRBD1 might be the D (5 bases). CDR3 size: 15 residues. Trimming cost V 6 bases and J 4 bases, with 18 bases left between them. Germline loops: CDR1 MNHEY, CDR2 SVGAGI.

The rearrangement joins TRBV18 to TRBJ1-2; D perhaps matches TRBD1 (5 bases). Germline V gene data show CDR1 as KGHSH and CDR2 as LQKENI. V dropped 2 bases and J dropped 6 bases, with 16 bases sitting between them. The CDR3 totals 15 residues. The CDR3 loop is CASSPKSVTVDGYTF. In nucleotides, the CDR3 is TGTGCCAGCTCACCAAAGTCTGTGACAGTCGATGGCTACACCTTC.

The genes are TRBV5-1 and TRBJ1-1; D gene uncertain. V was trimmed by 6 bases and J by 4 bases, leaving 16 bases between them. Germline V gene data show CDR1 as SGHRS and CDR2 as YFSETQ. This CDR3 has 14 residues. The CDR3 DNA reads TGCGCCAGCATACCGGGCGGGCCGAGCACTGAAGCTTTCTTT. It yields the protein CASIPGGPSTEAFF.

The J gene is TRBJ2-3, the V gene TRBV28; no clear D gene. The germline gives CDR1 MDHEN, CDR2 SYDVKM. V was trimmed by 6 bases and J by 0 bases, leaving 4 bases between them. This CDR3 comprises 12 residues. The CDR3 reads CASRSSTDTQYF. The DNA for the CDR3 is TGTGCCAGCAGGTCGAGCACAGATACGCAGTATTTT.

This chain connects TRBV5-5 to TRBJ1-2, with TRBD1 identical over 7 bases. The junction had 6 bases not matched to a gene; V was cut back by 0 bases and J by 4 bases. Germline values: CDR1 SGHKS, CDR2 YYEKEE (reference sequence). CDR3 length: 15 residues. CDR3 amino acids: CASSLGLQGVYGYTF. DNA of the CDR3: TGTGCCAGCAGCTTGGGTCTGCAGGGGGTCTATGGCTACACCTTC.

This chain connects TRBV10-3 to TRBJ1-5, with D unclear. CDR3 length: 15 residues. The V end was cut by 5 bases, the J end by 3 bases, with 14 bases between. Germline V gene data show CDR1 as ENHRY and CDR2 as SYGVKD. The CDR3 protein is CAISPGSGFNQPQHF. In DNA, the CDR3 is TGTGCCATCAGTCCAGGTTCAGGTTTCAATCAGCCCCAGCATTTT.

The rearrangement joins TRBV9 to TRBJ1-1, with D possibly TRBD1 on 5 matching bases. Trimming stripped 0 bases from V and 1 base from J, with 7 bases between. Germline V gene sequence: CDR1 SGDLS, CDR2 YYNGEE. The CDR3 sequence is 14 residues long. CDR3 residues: CASSVGQSNTEAFF. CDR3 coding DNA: TGTGCCAGCAGCGTAGGACAGTCGAACACTGAAGCTTTCTTT. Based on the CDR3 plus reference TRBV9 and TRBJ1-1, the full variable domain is DSGVTQTPKHLITATGQRVTLRCSPRSGDLSVYWYQQSLDQGLQFLIQYYNGEERAKGNILERFSAQQFPDLHSELNLSSLELGDSALYFCASSVGQSNTEAFFGQGTRLTVV.

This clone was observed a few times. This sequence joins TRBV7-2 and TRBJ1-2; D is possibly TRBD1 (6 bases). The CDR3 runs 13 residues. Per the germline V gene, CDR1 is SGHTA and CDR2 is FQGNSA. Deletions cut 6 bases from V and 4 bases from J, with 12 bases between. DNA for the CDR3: TGTGCCAGCAGTCACAGGGCAGGCTATGGCTACACCTTC. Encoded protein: CASSHRAGYGYTF.

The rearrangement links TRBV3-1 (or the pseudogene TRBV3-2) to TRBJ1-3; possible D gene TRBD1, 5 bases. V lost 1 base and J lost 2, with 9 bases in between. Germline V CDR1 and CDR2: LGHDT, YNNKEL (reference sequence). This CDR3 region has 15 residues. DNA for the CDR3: TGTGCCAGCAGCCAAGTCGGGGGTGCTGGAAACACCATATATTTT. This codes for CASSQVGGAGNTIYF.

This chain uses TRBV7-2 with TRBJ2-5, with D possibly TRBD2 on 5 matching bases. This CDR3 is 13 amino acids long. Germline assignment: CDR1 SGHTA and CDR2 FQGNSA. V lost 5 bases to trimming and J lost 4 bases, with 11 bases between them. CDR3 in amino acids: CASSATSAETQYF. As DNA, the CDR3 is TGTGCCAGCAGCGCCACTAGTGCAGAGACCCAGTACTTC.

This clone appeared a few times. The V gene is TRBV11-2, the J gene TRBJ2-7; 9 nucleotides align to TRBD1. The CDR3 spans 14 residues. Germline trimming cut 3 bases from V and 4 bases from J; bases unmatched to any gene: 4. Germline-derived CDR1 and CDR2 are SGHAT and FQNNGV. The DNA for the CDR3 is TGTGCCAGCAGCTTGTGGGGACAGGGTTACGAGCAGTACTTC. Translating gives CASSLWGQGYEQYF.

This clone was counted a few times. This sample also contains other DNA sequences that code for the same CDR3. CDR3 in amino acids: CASSVAGSTDTQYF. The CDR3 region has the DNA TGTGCCAGCAGCGTTGCGGGGAGCACAGATACGCAGTATTTT. This chain connects TRBV9 to TRBJ2-3; D is possibly TRBD2 (6 bases). There are 14 residues in the CDR3. The V end lost 2 bases, the J end lost 0 bases, and 7 bases lay between the germline ends. The V gene's germline CDR1 is SGDLS and CDR2 YYNGEE.

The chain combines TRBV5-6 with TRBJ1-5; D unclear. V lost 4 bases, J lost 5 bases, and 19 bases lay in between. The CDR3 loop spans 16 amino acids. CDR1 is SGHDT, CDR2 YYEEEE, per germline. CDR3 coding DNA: TGTGCCAGCAGCCGACGGGAATTCGTTCGGGATCAGCCCCAGCATTTT. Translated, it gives CASSRREFVRDQPQHF. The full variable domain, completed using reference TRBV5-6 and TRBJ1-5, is DAGVTQSPTHLIKTRGQQVTLRCSPKSGHDTVSWYQQALGQGPQFIFQYYEEEERQRGNFPDRFSGHQFPNYSSELNVNALLLGDSALYLCASSRREFVRDQPQHFGDGTRLSIL.

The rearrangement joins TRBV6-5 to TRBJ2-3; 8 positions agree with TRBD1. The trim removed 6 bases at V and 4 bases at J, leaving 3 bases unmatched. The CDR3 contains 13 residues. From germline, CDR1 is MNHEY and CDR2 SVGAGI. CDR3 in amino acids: CASRSGGADTQYF. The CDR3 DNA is TGTGCCAGCAGATCAGGGGGCGCAGATACGCAGTATTTT.

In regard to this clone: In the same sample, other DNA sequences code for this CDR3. This chain's CDR3 is CASSPPGATNEKLFF. CDR3 coding DNA: TGTGCCAGCTCACCTCCGGGGGCAACTAATGAAAAACTGTTTTTT. The chain has TRBV18 and TRBJ1-4; tentatively, D is TRBD1 (5 bases). CDR1 is KGHSH and CDR2 is LQKENI in the germline V gene. CDR3 length equals 15 residues. V lost 3 bases and J lost 0, with 8 bases in between.

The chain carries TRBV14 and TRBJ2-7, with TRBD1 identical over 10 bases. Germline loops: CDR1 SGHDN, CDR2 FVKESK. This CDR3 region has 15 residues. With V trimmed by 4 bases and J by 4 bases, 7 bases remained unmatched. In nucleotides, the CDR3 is TGTGCCAGCAGCCTCCGGGACAGGGGCCGGTACGAGCAGTACTTC. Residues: CASSLRDRGRYEQYF.

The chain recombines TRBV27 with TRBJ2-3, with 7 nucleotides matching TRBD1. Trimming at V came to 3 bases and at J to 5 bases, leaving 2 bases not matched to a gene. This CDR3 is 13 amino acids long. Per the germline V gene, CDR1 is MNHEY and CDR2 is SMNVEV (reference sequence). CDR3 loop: CASSFYRGDTQYF. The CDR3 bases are TGTGCCAGCAGTTTTTACAGGGGAGATACGCAGTATTTT.

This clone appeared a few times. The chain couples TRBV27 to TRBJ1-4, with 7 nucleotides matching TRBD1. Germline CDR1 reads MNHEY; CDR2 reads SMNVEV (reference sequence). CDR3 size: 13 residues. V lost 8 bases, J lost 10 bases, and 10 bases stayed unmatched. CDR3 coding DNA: TGTGCCAGCGCGGAGGGGGCTTTAGGAAAACTGTTTTTT. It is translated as CASAEGALGKLFF.

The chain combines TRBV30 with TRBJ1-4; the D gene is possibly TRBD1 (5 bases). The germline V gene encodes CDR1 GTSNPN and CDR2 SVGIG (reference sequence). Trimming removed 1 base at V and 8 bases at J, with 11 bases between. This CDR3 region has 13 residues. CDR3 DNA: TGTGCCTGGAGTGGGCAGGGTTCGGAAAAACTGTTTTTT. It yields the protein CAWSGQGSEKLFF.

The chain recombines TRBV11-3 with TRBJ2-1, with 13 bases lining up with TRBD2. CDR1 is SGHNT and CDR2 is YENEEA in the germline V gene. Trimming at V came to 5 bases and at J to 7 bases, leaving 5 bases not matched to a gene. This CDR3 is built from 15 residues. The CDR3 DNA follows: TGTGCCAGCAGCCCACTAGCGGGGGGGGTGAATGAGCAGTTCTTC. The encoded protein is CASSPLAGGVNEQFF.

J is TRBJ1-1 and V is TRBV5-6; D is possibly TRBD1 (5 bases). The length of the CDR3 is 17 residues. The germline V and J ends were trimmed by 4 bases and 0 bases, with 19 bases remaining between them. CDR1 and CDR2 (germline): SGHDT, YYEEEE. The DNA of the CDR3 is TGTGCCAGCAGCCCTTGGGGCAGGGCGACGATGAACACTGAAGCTTTCTTT. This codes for CASSPWGRATMNTEAFF.

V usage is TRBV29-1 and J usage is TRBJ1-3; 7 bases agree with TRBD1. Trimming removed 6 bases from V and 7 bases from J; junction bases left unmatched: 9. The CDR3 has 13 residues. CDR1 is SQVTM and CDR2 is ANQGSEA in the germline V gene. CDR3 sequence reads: CSVEQGIGNTIYF. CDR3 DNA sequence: TGCAGCGTGGAACAGGGGATCGGGAACACCATATATTTT.